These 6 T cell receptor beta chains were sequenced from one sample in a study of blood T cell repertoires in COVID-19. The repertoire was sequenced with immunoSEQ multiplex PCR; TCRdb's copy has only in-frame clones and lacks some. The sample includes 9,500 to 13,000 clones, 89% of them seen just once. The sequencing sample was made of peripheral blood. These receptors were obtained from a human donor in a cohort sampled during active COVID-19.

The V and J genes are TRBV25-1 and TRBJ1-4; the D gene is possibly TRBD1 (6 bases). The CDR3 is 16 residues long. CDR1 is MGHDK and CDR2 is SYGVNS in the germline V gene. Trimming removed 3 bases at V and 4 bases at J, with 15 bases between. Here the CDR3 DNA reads TGTGCCAGCAGTGAGCGGACAGCTTGGGGTAATGAAAAACTGTTTTTT. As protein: CASSERTAWGNEKLFF.

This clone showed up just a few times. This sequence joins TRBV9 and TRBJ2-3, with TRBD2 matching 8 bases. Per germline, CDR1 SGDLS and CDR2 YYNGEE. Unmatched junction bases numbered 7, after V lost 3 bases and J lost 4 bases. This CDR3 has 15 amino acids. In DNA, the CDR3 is TGTGCCAGCAGCGCCGGGGGGGCAATAGCAGATACGCAGTATTTT. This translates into CASSAGGAIADTQYF.

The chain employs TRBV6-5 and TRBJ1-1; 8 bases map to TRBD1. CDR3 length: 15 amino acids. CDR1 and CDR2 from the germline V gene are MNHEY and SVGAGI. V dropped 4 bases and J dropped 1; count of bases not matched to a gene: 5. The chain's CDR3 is CASSSSGGGNTEAFF. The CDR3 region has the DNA TGTGCCAGCAGTTCCTCAGGGGGCGGGAACACTGAAGCTTTCTTT.

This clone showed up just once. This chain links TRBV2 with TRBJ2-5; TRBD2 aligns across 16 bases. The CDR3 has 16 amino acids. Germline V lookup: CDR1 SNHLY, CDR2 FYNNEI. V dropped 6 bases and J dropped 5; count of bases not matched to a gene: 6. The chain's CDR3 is CASSLGTSGGAETQYF. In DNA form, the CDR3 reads TGTGCCAGCAGCCTAGGGACTAGCGGGGGGGCGGAGACCCAGTACTTC.

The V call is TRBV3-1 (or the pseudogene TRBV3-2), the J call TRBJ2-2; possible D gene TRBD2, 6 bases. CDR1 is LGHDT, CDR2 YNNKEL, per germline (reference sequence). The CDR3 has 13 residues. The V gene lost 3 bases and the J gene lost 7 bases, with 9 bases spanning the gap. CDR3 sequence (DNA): TGTGCCAGCAGCCAGGGAGGTGGCGGGGAGCTGTTTTTT. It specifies CASSQGGGGELFF.

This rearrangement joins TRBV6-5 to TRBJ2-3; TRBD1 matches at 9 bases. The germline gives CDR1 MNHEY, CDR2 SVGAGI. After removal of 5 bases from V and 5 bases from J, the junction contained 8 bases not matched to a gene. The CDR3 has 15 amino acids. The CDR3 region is CASSHLGTGLDTQYF. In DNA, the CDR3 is TGTGCCAGCAGTCACCTGGGGACAGGGTTAGATACGCAGTATTTT.